These T cell receptor beta chains were read from a single sample in a study of shared clonotypes between healthy human individuals. Clones were read by immunoSEQ multiplex PCR, and TCRdb kept only the in-frame ones, dropping some. The profile covers some 240,000 clones, with 65% appearing a single time and roughly 11% taken by the ten largest. Sequenced sample: memory CD4+ T cells sorted from blood. The receptors originated from a man aged 25 to 40 in good health. The CDR3 runs from the conserved cysteine through the conserved F or W. Each record gives: V gene, D gene, clone size, J gene, CDR3 DNA, CDR3 protein. D genes are given only for firm matches. Rows give clone size only sometimes, using once, few, many, or a class for an expanded clone.

v_gene: TRBV11-3
d_gene: TRBD2
abundance: few
j_gene: TRBJ2-1
CDR3nt: TGTGCCAGCAGCTCACTAGCGGGAGAAGGAGAGCAGTTCTTC
CDR3aa: CASSSLAGEGEQFF

v_gene: TRBV7-8
d_gene: TRBD2
abundance: NA
j_gene: TRBJ2-4
CDR3nt: TGTGCCAGCAGCGAACAACTAGCGGGAATGACAGGGGCCAAAAACATTCAGTACTTC
CDR3aa: CASSEQLAGMTGAKNIQYF

v_gene: TRBV4-3
d_gene: NA
abundance: NA
j_gene: TRBJ2-2
CDR3nt: TGCGCCAGCAGCCCGACGAGCAATGACATGAACACCGGGGAGCTGTTTTTT
CDR3aa: CASSPTSNDMNTGELFF

v_gene: TRBV30
d_gene: NA
abundance: NA
j_gene: TRBJ1-1
CDR3nt: TGTGCCCGAAGCTTTTTGGGGGAAGCTTTCTTT
CDR3aa: CARSFLGEAFF

v_gene: TRBV7-2
d_gene: TRBD2
abundance: NA
j_gene: TRBJ2-3
CDR3nt: TGTGCCAGCAGCTTAGCGGGAGGGCTTAGCACAGATACGCAGTATTTT
CDR3aa: CASSLAGGLSTDTQYF

v_gene: TRBV11-2
d_gene: NA
abundance: NA
j_gene: TRBJ2-5
CDR3nt: TGTGCCAGCAGCTTAGCCCTGGACAGACAAGAGACCCAGTACTTC
CDR3aa: CASSLALDRQETQYF

v_gene: TRBV6-1
d_gene: NA
abundance: NA
j_gene: TRBJ2-7
CDR3nt: TGTGCCAGCAGTGAAGAACGGGGGCACTCCTACGAGCAGTACTTC
CDR3aa: CASSEERGHSYEQYF

v_gene: TRBV18
d_gene: NA
abundance: many
j_gene: TRBJ2-7
CDR3nt: TGTGCCAGCTCCCCACAGGAAAGTAGTTACGAGCAGTACTTC
CDR3aa: CASSPQESSYEQYF

v_gene: TRBV11-2
d_gene: TRBD2
abundance: NA
j_gene: TRBJ2-3
CDR3nt: TGTGCCAGCAGGGCATTTAGCGGGAGAATCTCAGATACGCAGTATTTT
CDR3aa: CASRAFSGRISDTQYF

v_gene: TRBV6-6
d_gene: NA
abundance: NA
j_gene: TRBJ1-3
CDR3nt: TGTGCCAGCCTGTCCTCAGGGTCTGGAAACACCATATATTTT
CDR3aa: CASLSSGSGNTIYF

v_gene: TRBV5-1
d_gene: NA
abundance: NA
j_gene: TRBJ2-4
CDR3nt: TGCGCCAGCAGTTCCGAGTTTAGCATTCAGTACTTC
CDR3aa: CASSSEFSIQYF

v_gene: TRBV4-3
d_gene: TRBD2
abundance: NA
j_gene: TRBJ2-1
CDR3nt: TGCGCCAGCAGCCAACGTGCGGGACTAGCGGGGGGGAATGAGCAGTTCTTC
CDR3aa: CASSQRAGLAGGNEQFF

v_gene: TRBV27
d_gene: NA
abundance: few
j_gene: TRBJ1-1
CDR3nt: TGTGCCAGCAGTTTATCCGGGGCGTGGAGTGAAGCTTTCTTT
CDR3aa: CASSLSGAWSEAFF

v_gene: TRBV19
d_gene: NA
abundance: NA
j_gene: TRBJ2-1
CDR3nt: TGTGCCAGTAGGCCATACGGGACGGCCAACAATGAGCAGTTCTTC
CDR3aa: CASRPYGTANNEQFF

v_gene: TRBV29-1
d_gene: TRBD1
abundance: NA
j_gene: TRBJ2-3
CDR3nt: TGCAGCGTTCGGGGACGGGAACAGGGGGAAGATACGCAGTATTTT
CDR3aa: CSVRGREQGEDTQYF

v_gene: TRBV20-1
d_gene: NA
abundance: NA
j_gene: TRBJ1-2
CDR3nt: TGCAGTGCCCCGACCAACTATGGCTACACCTTC
CDR3aa: CSAPTNYGYTF

v_gene: TRBV7-6
d_gene: NA
abundance: NA
j_gene: TRBJ1-5
CDR3nt: TGTGCCAGCAGCCTCGAAATTGGCAGCAATCAGCCCCAGCATTTT
CDR3aa: CASSLEIGSNQPQHF

v_gene: TRBV9
d_gene: TRBD2
abundance: NA
j_gene: TRBJ2-1
CDR3nt: TGTGCCAGCAGCGTAGGGGGTAGCGGGACCTCCTACAATGAGCAGTTCTTC
CDR3aa: CASSVGGSGTSYNEQFF

v_gene: TRBV5-5
d_gene: NA
abundance: once
j_gene: TRBJ2-1
CDR3nt: TGTGCCAGCAGCTTACAGGCTACTTTTAATGAGCAGTTCTTC
CDR3aa: CASSLQATFNEQFF

v_gene: TRBV18
d_gene: TRBD2
abundance: NA
j_gene: TRBJ2-7
CDR3nt: TGTGCCAGCTCACCACGGCGGGAGGCCCACGAGCAGTACTTC
CDR3aa: CASSPRREAHEQYF

v_gene: TRBV7-7
d_gene: TRBD1
abundance: NA
j_gene: TRBJ2-3
CDR3nt: TGTGCTAGCAGCCATATGACAGGGCCTTTGGATACGCAGTATTTT
CDR3aa: CASSHMTGPLDTQYF

v_gene: TRBV2
d_gene: NA
abundance: NA
j_gene: TRBJ1-1
CDR3nt: TGTGCCAGCAATAGAGACAGGGAAGCTTTCTTT
CDR3aa: CASNRDREAFF

v_gene: TRBV11-3
d_gene: TRBD2
abundance: NA
j_gene: TRBJ2-1
CDR3nt: TGTGCCAGCAGCCCACTAGCGGGATCTTACAATGAGCAGTTCTTC
CDR3aa: CASSPLAGSYNEQFF